These T cell receptor beta chains were read from a single sample in a study of blood T cell repertoires in COVID-19. Generated by immunoSEQ multiplex PCR, the TCRdb table keeps only in-frame clones and is missing some. The table shows about 210,000 clones, with 88% occurring only once. Sequencing was carried out using peripheral blood. Receptors were obtained from a man in his sixties or seventies with acute or convalescent COVID-19. Each CDR3 is given with its conserved first and last residue. Fields, in order: V gene, clone size, J gene, D gene, CDR3 protein, CDR3 DNA. A D gene is named only where the DNA matches it firmly. Size is omitted from some rows. Given values are once, few, many or a class for expanded clones.

v_call: TRBV27; clone_size: .; j_call: TRBJ2-4; d_call: TRBD2; cdr3_aa: CASSQPTSGNSNIQYF; cdr3_nt: TGTGCCAGCAGTCAACCGACTAGCGGGAACAGCAACATTCAGTACTTC
v_call: TRBV6-5; clone_size: .; j_call: TRBJ1-4; d_call: .; cdr3_aa: CASRGIQANEKLFF; cdr3_nt: TGTGCCAGCAGAGGGATACAGGCTAATGAAAAACTGTTTTTT
v_call: TRBV10-3; clone_size: .; j_call: TRBJ1-1; d_call: TRBD1; cdr3_aa: CAISEQMTGGTEAFF; cdr3_nt: TGTGCCATCAGTGAACAAATGACAGGGGGCACTGAAGCTTTCTTT
v_call: TRBV7-2; clone_size: .; j_call: TRBJ2-6; d_call: TRBD2; cdr3_aa: CASSAQEAGVTGANVLTF; cdr3_nt: TGTGCCAGCAGCGCCCAGGAAGCGGGAGTAACTGGGGCCAACGTCCTGACTTTC
v_call: TRBV5-1; clone_size: .; j_call: TRBJ2-2; d_call: TRBD2; cdr3_aa: CASSFGNLAGRGELFF; cdr3_nt: TGCGCCAGCAGCTTTGGTAACTTAGCGGGCCGCGGGGAGCTGTTTTTT
v_call: TRBV24-1; clone_size: .; j_call: TRBJ1-3; d_call: .; cdr3_aa: CATSDSRDIGNTIYF; cdr3_nt: TGTGCCACCTCCGATTCCCGGGACATCGGAAACACCATATATTTT
v_call: TRBV7-2; clone_size: .; j_call: TRBJ2-1; d_call: TRBD1; cdr3_aa: CASSATGTGFYNEQFF; cdr3_nt: TGTGCCAGCAGCGCGACCGGGACAGGATTCTACAATGAGCAGTTCTTC
v_call: TRBV2; clone_size: .; j_call: TRBJ1-6; d_call: .; cdr3_aa: CASFPGPGFNSPLHF; cdr3_nt: TGTGCCAGCTTCCCCGGGCCAGGGTTTAATTCACCCCTCCACTTT
v_call: TRBV6-5; clone_size: .; j_call: TRBJ2-6; d_call: TRBD1; cdr3_aa: CASRSTGAGANVLTF; cdr3_nt: TGTGCCAGCAGATCTACAGGGGCCGGGGCCAACGTCCTGACTTTC
v_call: TRBV28; clone_size: .; j_call: TRBJ1-6; d_call: .; cdr3_aa: CASSFGGGVSSPLHF; cdr3_nt: TGTGCCAGCAGTTTCGGGGGGGGCGTAAGTTCACCCCTCCACTTT
v_call: TRBV5-4; clone_size: few; j_call: TRBJ1-5; d_call: .; cdr3_aa: CASSSQGLDQPQHF; cdr3_nt: TGTGCCAGCAGTTCCCAGGGATTGGATCAGCCCCAGCATTTT
v_call: TRBV19; clone_size: .; j_call: TRBJ2-2; d_call: TRBD1; cdr3_aa: CASSTFSGQRGTGELFF; cdr3_nt: TGTGCCAGTAGTACCTTTTCGGGACAGAGGGGCACCGGGGAGCTGTTTTTT
v_call: TRBV6-5; clone_size: .; j_call: TRBJ2-3; d_call: .; cdr3_aa: CASRPPGSFTDTQYF; cdr3_nt: TGTGCCAGCAGACCGCCCGGGTCATTCACAGATACGCAGTATTTT
v_call: TRBV5-4; clone_size: .; j_call: TRBJ2-5; d_call: TRBD1; cdr3_aa: CASSLVGRGQQETQYF; cdr3_nt: TGTGCCAGCAGCTTGGTGGGCAGGGGGCAGCAAGAGACCCAGTACTTC
v_call: TRBV28; clone_size: .; j_call: TRBJ1-1; d_call: .; cdr3_aa: CASTLLGGTEAFF; cdr3_nt: TGTGCCAGCACTCTCCTGGGGGGCACTGAAGCTTTCTTT
v_call: TRBV18; clone_size: .; j_call: TRBJ1-1; d_call: TRBD1; cdr3_aa: CASSPSGQPNTEAFF; cdr3_nt: TGTGCCAGCTCACCTTCGGGACAGCCGAACACTGAAGCTTTCTTT
v_call: TRBV21-1; clone_size: .; j_call: TRBJ2-7; d_call: .; cdr3_aa: CASSPGNTSYEQYF; cdr3_nt: TGTGCCAGCAGCCCGGGAAACACAAGCTACGAGCAGTACTTC
v_call: TRBV6-2/TRBV6-3; clone_size: .; j_call: TRBJ2-6; d_call: TRBD2; cdr3_aa: CASSYPLAGSSGANVLTF; cdr3_nt: TGTGCCAGCAGTTACCCTCTAGCGGGGAGCTCTGGGGCCAACGTCCTGACTTTC
v_call: TRBV19; clone_size: .; j_call: TRBJ2-2; d_call: TRBD1; cdr3_aa: CASKQGYDTGELFF; cdr3_nt: TGTGCCAGTAAACAGGGGTACGACACCGGGGAGCTGTTTTTT
v_call: TRBV2; clone_size: .; j_call: TRBJ1-1; d_call: TRBD1; cdr3_aa: CASLWDRRVNTEAFF; cdr3_nt: TGTGCCAGCCTTTGGGACAGGAGGGTAAACACTGAAGCTTTCTTT
v_call: TRBV30; clone_size: .; j_call: TRBJ1-2; d_call: TRBD1; cdr3_aa: CAWSARTGRYGYTF; cdr3_nt: TGTGCCTGGAGTGCCCGGACAGGGCGGTATGGCTACACCTTC
v_call: TRBV6-1; clone_size: .; j_call: TRBJ1-2; d_call: .; cdr3_aa: CASSEGLFGDGYTF; cdr3_nt: TGTGCCAGCAGTGAAGGCCTCTTCGGTGATGGCTACACCTTC
v_call: TRBV19; clone_size: .; j_call: TRBJ1-3; d_call: .; cdr3_aa: CASRGPAGGFPGNTIYF; cdr3_nt: TGTGCCAGCCGAGGACCAGCGGGGGGCTTCCCTGGAAACACCATATATTTT
v_call: TRBV3-1/TRBV3-2; clone_size: .; j_call: TRBJ1-5; d_call: .; cdr3_aa: CASSQQQNQPQHF; cdr3_nt: TGTGCCAGCAGCCAACAACAGAATCAGCCCCAGCATTTT
v_call: TRBV25-1; clone_size: .; j_call: TRBJ1-2; d_call: .; cdr3_aa: CASRGGGENYGYTF; cdr3_nt: TGTGCCAGCAGAGGGGGTGGGGAAAACTATGGCTACACCTTC
v_call: TRBV6-5; clone_size: .; j_call: TRBJ1-1; d_call: TRBD1; cdr3_aa: CASSYSRGQANTEAFF; cdr3_nt: TGTGCCAGCAGTTACTCTAGGGGACAGGCGAACACTGAAGCTTTCTTT
v_call: TRBV9; clone_size: .; j_call: TRBJ2-3; d_call: TRBD2; cdr3_aa: CASSYLGGNTDTQYF; cdr3_nt: TGTGCCAGCAGCTACTTGGGGGGGAACACAGATACGCAGTATTTT
v_call: TRBV19; clone_size: .; j_call: TRBJ2-2; d_call: .; cdr3_aa: CASSPLGLNTGELFF; cdr3_nt: TGTGCCAGTAGTCCCCTAGGCCTGAACACCGGGGAGCTGTTTTTT
v_call: TRBV28; clone_size: .; j_call: TRBJ2-1; d_call: TRBD2; cdr3_aa: CATAGTSGYNEQFF; cdr3_nt: TGTGCCACCGCCGGGACTAGCGGCTACAATGAGCAGTTCTTC
v_call: TRBV7-6; clone_size: .; j_call: TRBJ2-2; d_call: .; cdr3_aa: CASSLPSGSGTGELFF; cdr3_nt: TGTGCCAGCAGCCTACCTTCAGGGAGCGGGACCGGGGAGCTGTTTTTT
v_call: TRBV7-3; clone_size: few; j_call: TRBJ2-7; d_call: TRBD2; cdr3_aa: CASSRGLAENYEQYF; cdr3_nt: TGTGCCAGCAGCCGCGGACTAGCGGAGAATTACGAGCAGTACTTC
v_call: TRBV27; clone_size: few; j_call: TRBJ2-7; d_call: TRBD2; cdr3_aa: CASSLSNPGLAYEQYF; cdr3_nt: TGTGCCAGCAGTTTATCCAATCCGGGACTAGCCTACGAGCAGTACTTC
v_call: TRBV10-3; clone_size: once; j_call: TRBJ2-5; d_call: TRBD1; cdr3_aa: CAISGRDSIEETQYF; cdr3_nt: TGTGCCATCAGTGGCCGGGACAGCATTGAAGAGACCCAGTACTTC